The clone carrying this T cell receptor (beta chain) was counted between two and nine times. Antigen unknown. The data derive from a study of response to subunit inactivated influenza vaccine. Overall study findings and caveats: After each seasonal influenza vaccination, few new T cells are recruited, the authors suggested.

TCRdb fed the RT-PCR reads into MiXCR, producing one record per CDR3 protein. The sample contains 800,000 or so distinct CDR3 sequences, roughly 20% of which appear only once. The clonotype comes from a man between 45 and 60 years old who received an inactivated influenza vaccine. Sequences were derived from PBMCs from blood, sampled 5 to 6 days after vaccination.

The CDR3 sequence is CATSKETGELFF. In nucleotides, the CDR3 is TGTGCCACCAGCAAAGAGACCGGGGAGCTGTTTTTT. This chain links TRBV15 with TRBJ2-2; no firm D call. With 4 bases removed from V and 5 bases from J, the gap between germline ends came to 5 bases. CDR1 is LNHNV, CDR2 YYDKDF, per germline (reference sequence). This CDR3 is 12 amino acids long.